The rows below give T cell receptor beta chains drawn from one sample of a study of cytomegalovirus exposure and HLA in healthy donors. Sequencing was performed with immunoSEQ multiplex PCR; in TCRdb, only in-frame clones are kept and a portion is missing. Seen here are about 160,000 clones, 77% observed once, and the top ten hold 1.5% to 2%. The specimen sequenced was PBMCs. The source is a woman in her 30s in good health and CMV-seronegative. The CDR3 runs from the conserved cysteine through the conserved F or W. The D gene is left open where the match is weak. Part of the rows lack a size; the others show once, few, many or a class for expanded clones.

V gene	D gene	clone size	CDR3 length	J gene	CDR3 DNA	CDR3 protein
TRBV23-1	.	once	13	TRBJ1-5	TGCGCCAGCAGTCAACGGGGGTGGCAGCCCCAGCATTTT	CASSQRGWQPQHF
TRBV4-3	.	few	16	TRBJ2-2	TGCGCCAGCAGCCAACTACCCGGGAGCAACACCGGGGAGCTGTTTTTT	CASSQLPGSNTGELFF
TRBV7-8	TRBD2	few	18	TRBJ2-1	TGTGCCAGCAGCCTGTACCGGGGGGGCATGATGTTTGTCAATGAGCAGTTCTTC	CASSLYRGGMMFVNEQFF
TRBV6-1	.	.	16	TRBJ2-5	TGTGCCAGCAGTGAAGCGCCGCGGAGGTACCAAGAGACCCAGTACTTC	CASSEAPRRYQETQYF
TRBV19	TRBD1	once	14	TRBJ1-2	TGTGCCACCATAGGACAGGGGTCGTACTATGGCTACACCTTC	CATIGQGSYYGYTF
TRBV29-1	.	.	10	TRBJ1-2	TGCAGCTGCGACGGGGTTGGCTACACCTTC	CSCDGVGYTF
TRBV10-1	.	.	14	TRBJ1-1	TGCGCCAGCAGTGACGGGGAGGCGAACACTGAAGCTTTCTTT	CASSDGEANTEAFF
TRBV19	.	.	15	TRBJ1-5	TGTGCCAGTAGTATTTTTATATATAGCAATCAGCCCCAGCATTTT	CASSIFIYSNQPQHF
TRBV14	.	.	13	TRBJ2-5	TGTGCCAGCAGCCAACTGTCGTTGGAGACCCAGTACTTC	CASSQLSLETQYF
TRBV10-2	TRBD1	.	16	TRBJ1-4	TGCGCCAGCAGTGAGCCGAGGGGGACAGGGTCGGGAAAACTGTTTTTT	CASSEPRGTGSGKLFF
TRBV5-5	.	.	13	TRBJ2-5	TGTGCCAGCAGATACAGGGTGGCAGAGACCCAGTACTTC	CASRYRVAETQYF
TRBV7-2	.	.	15	TRBJ2-3	TGTGCCAGCAGCTTAGTCAGCGGGTCCACAGATACGCAGTATTTT	CASSLVSGSTDTQYF
TRBV28	.	.	14	TRBJ2-2	TGTGCCAGCAGTTCGGGACTTAACACCGGGGAGCTGTTTTTT	CASSSGLNTGELFF
TRBV15	.	.	13	TRBJ2-5	TGTGCCACCAGCAGAGATCTTGAAGAGACCCAGTACTTC	CATSRDLEETQYF
TRBV10-3	TRBD1	.	13	TRBJ1-2	TGTGCCACTTTTCGAGACAGGGACGATGGCTACACCTTC	CATFRDRDDGYTF
TRBV7-2	.	.	15	TRBJ2-5	TGTGCCAGCAGCTTAGTGGGCGGGGGACAGGCGACCCAGTACTTC	CASSLVGGGQATQYF
TRBV7-6	TRBD2	.	16	TRBJ2-5	TGTGCCAGCAGCTTAGTTGCGCGGGAGGGCCAGGAGACCCAGTACTTC	CASSLVAREGQETQYF
TRBV5-1	.	once	13	TRBJ1-1	TGCGCCAGCAGCTTGGAACAGTACACTGAAGCTTTCTTT	CASSLEQYTEAFF
TRBV5-1	.	.	14	TRBJ1-2	TGCGCCAGCAGCCCTGACAGAACCATCTATGGCTACACCTTC	CASSPDRTIYGYTF
TRBV7-9	.	.	15	TRBJ1-3	TGTGCCAGCAGCTTTGACAGGTACCTCGAAAACACCATATATTTT	CASSFDRYLENTIYF
TRBV4-1	.	.	16	TRBJ2-7	TGCGCCAGCAGCCAAGCGCGGGGACTCCGGAATTACGAGCAGTACTTC	CASSQARGLRNYEQYF
TRBV30	.	.	15	TRBJ1-3	TGTGCCTGGTCGGCCGCCCGGAGCCCTGGAAACACCATATATTTT	CAWSAARSPGNTIYF
TRBV9	.	.	14	TRBJ1-1	TGTGCCAGCAGCGCCGGACAGAGGAACACTGAAGCTTTCTTT	CASSAGQRNTEAFF
TRBV9	TRBD1	.	16	TRBJ1-2	TGTGCCAGCAGCGCCGCCGGGACAGTGCCCCCTCGGGGCTACACCTTC	CASSAAGTVPPRGYTF
TRBV5-1	.	.	15	TRBJ2-5	TGCGCCAGCAGCTTCAGAACAGGAGTACAAGAGACCCAGTACTTC	CASSFRTGVQETQYF
TRBV15	.	.	13	TRBJ1-2	TGTGCCACCAGCAGAGGTAGTGTTGATGGCTACACCTTC	CATSRGSVDGYTF
TRBV14	.	.	13	TRBJ1-4	TGTGCCAGCAGCCAGCGGGGGAATGAAAAACTGTTTTTT	CASSQRGNEKLFF
TRBV13	.	.	12	TRBJ2-7	TGTGCCAGCAGCGTTAGCGGCTACGAGCAGTACTTC	CASSVSGYEQYF
TRBV6-8	.	few	13	TRBJ2-5	TGTGCCAGCAGTTACCCAAAAGCGGAGACCCAGTACTTC	CASSYPKAETQYF
TRBV5-5	TRBD2	.	18	TRBJ2-1	TGTGCCAGCCTCCGGACTAGCGGGAGCTTGGAGGGATCGGGTGAGCAGTTCTTC	CASLRTSGSLEGSGEQFF
TRBV7-7	TRBD2	.	16	TRBJ2-2	TGTGCCAGCAGCCCGGGGACTAGCGGGAGATCCGGGGAGCTGTTTTTT	CASSPGTSGRSGELFF
TRBV2	TRBD1	.	14	TRBJ1-4	TGTGCCAGCAGCGACCGGGACAGGGTTGAAAAACTGTTTTTT	CASSDRDRVEKLFF
TRBV14	.	once	16	TRBJ2-2	TGTGCCAGCAGCCCTGGGGCGTCAGGGGTCACCGGGGAGCTGTTTTTT	CASSPGASGVTGELFF
TRBV28	TRBD1	.	16	TRBJ1-3	TGTGCCAGCAGTAGAGAGACAGGGGCGGGTGGAAACACCATATATTTT	CASSRETGAGGNTIYF
TRBV7-6	.	.	14	TRBJ1-2	TGTGCCAGCAGCATAAATCAGGGAATCTATGGCTACACCTTC	CASSINQGIYGYTF
TRBV4-1	TRBD1	few	15	TRBJ1-4	TGCGCCAGCAGCCGGTCCGGGACAGGGGTAGAAAAACTGTTTTTT	CASSRSGTGVEKLFF
TRBV18	TRBD1	.	14	TRBJ1-6	TGTGCCAGCTCAGGGACAGTTCCTAATTCACCCCTCCACTTT	CASSGTVPNSPLHF
TRBV29-1	TRBD1	.	13	TRBJ2-7	TGCAGCGTTGTTGGCCCAGGGGGCTACGAGCAGTACTTC	CSVVGPGGYEQYF
TRBV6-1	TRBD1	.	14	TRBJ2-1	TGTGCCAGCACCCAGGGGGAAGACTACAATGAGCAGTTCTTC	CASTQGEDYNEQFF
TRBV7-3	TRBD1	.	14	TRBJ1-6	TGTGCCAGCAGAGCGACAGGGGGCGATTCACCCCTCCACTTT	CASRATGGDSPLHF
TRBV18	TRBD2	few	19	TRBJ2-1	TGTGCCAGCTCACCAGGGACTAGCGGGAGAGTTCTCTCCTACAATGAGCAGTTCTTC	CASSPGTSGRVLSYNEQFF
TRBV30	TRBD1	.	12	TRBJ1-5	TGTGCCTGGGGGACAGAGGGTCAGCCCCAGCATTTT	CAWGTEGQPQHF
TRBV9	.	.	15	TRBJ2-3	TGTGCCAGCAGCTCATTTGGGGGCCTGACAGATACGCAGTATTTT	CASSSFGGLTDTQYF
TRBV7-2	.	.	13	TRBJ2-3	TGTGCCAGCAGCTTGACAGGCACAGATACGCAGTATTTT	CASSLTGTDTQYF
TRBV25-1	TRBD1	.	13	TRBJ2-7	TGTGCCAGCAGGGACAGGGGGCTGACCGAGCAGTACTTC	CASRDRGLTEQYF
TRBV28	.	.	14	TRBJ2-7	TGTGCCAGCAGTCTCCCCAGGGGCTCGTACGAGCAGTACTTC	CASSLPRGSYEQYF